This T cell receptor beta chain was sequenced in a study of tumor-infiltrating lymphocytes in primary liver carcinoma. Taking 20-30 mg of unsorted bulk tissue, the authors co-extracted RNA and DNA. This CDR3 is built from 14 residues. V trimming: 2 bases; J trimming: 6 bases; junction bases outside the gene matches: 6. In germline, CDR1 is LNHDA, CDR2 SQIVND (reference sequence). The input was around 0.5 ug total RNA; TCR beta cDNA was made from it with a constant-region primer. Three rounds of nested multiplex PCR with slightly modified ARM-PCR produced TCR beta libraries. Researchers ran the first two PCR rounds for roughly 11 cycles each with TRBV1-TRBV30 forward primers and a C-beta reverse primer. TCRdb recomputed calls from the multiplex PCR reads with MiXCR, one row per CDR3 protein. The table lists almost 55,000 distinct CDR3 sequences, around three quarters of them singletons. This clonotype showed up just a few times.

The source material was liver tumor tissue from sampling region 2. As for subset: tumor region T2, inferior pole. The chain employs TRBV19 and TRBJ2-7, with 8 bases aligning to TRBD2. The TCR was taken from a man in his forties with primary liver carcinoma and hepatitis B virus infection. The CDR3 nucleotides read TGTGCCAGTAGTATAAAACTAGCGGACGCCGAGCAGTACTTC. Translating it yields CASSIKLADAEQYF.